This T cell receptor beta chain was captured in a study of beta chain features in type 1 diabetes. Trimming removed 4 bases from V and 2 bases from J, with 12 bases in between. The CDR3 is 14 residues long. Looked up from germline, CDR1 is SGHTA and CDR2 is FQGNSA. Findings and limits, study-wide: TCRB CDR3 length was moderately but significantly reduced in all four CD4+ subsets of Type 1 diabetes patients. Within the patient group, naive, central memory and Treg TCRB repertoires appeared more similar to each other than within healthy donors.

Sampling consisted of one heparinised blood draw per donor, averaging roughly 100 mL. The study reverse transcribed the entire isolated RNA, so it sequenced expressed TCRB transcripts. The study sequenced naive, central memory and regulatory T cell samples to an average of about 3.8 million reads. Here immunoSEQ multiplex PCR was the method, and the copy in TCRdb shows in-frame clones only, minus some. Among fewer than 300,000 clones listed, around 9.9% were seen once. A remark on this clone: Its target is unknown.

The sequence came from a man in his thirties or forties with type 1 diabetes. The sample consisted of naive CD4+ T cells from blood. The chain carries TRBV7-2 and TRBJ2-7, with a possible D match to TRBD1 (7 bases). As DNA, the CDR3 is TGTGCCAGCAGCTCTCAGGGGGGCCCCTACGAGCAGTACTTC. Amino acid sequence: CASSSQGGPYEQYF.